This T cell receptor (beta chain) was retrieved from a study of blood T cell repertoires in COVID-19. In the study overall: COVID-19 samples, acute and convalescent, were from the United States, Italy and Spain.

Germline V CDR1 and CDR2: SGHVS, FNYEAQ. There are 14 residues in the CDR3. V was cut by 2 bases and J by 5 bases, with 10 bases left in between. This clone has only a few counts. Assay: immunoSEQ multiplex PCR; the TCRdb copy retains only in-frame clones and omits some. Among about 300,000 clones listed, about 83% were seen once. The chain has TRBV7-6 and TRBJ2-1; D remains ambiguous. The TCR sequence derives from a woman between 45 and 65 years old with acute or convalescent COVID-19. The sequencing sample was made of peripheral blood. CDR3 sequence (DNA): TGTGCCAGCAGCTTAATTGCTTCTAACAATGAGCAGTTCTTC. The encoded protein is CASSLIASNNEQFF.